These T cell receptor beta chains were read from a single sample in a study of blood T cell repertoires in COVID-19. TCRdb's table, derived via immunoSEQ multiplex PCR, lists solely in-frame clones and lacks some. The sample lists approximately 470,000 clones; 87% were seen once. The source material was PBMCs or T cells enriched from blood (not recorded which). These receptors came from a woman aged 18-29 years who had recovered from COVID-19. CDR3s include the opening cysteine and the closing phenylalanine or tryptophan. Each record gives: V gene, D gene, J gene, clone size, CDR3 protein, CDR3 DNA. D genes are given only for firm matches. The size field is filled for only some rows; it gives once, few, many or a size class.

V: TRBV7-9
D: NA
J: TRBJ2-3
size: once
CDR3: CASSAGRDTQYF
DNA: TGTGCCAGCAGCGCGGGGAGGGATACGCAGTATTTT

V: TRBV2
D: NA
J: TRBJ1-1
size: NA
CDR3: CASSAKAGNSNTEAFF
DNA: TGTGCCAGCAGTGCCAAAGCAGGGAACAGTAACACTGAAGCTTTCTTT

V: TRBV4-1
D: NA
J: TRBJ2-7
size: once
CDR3: CASSPLIALNEQYF
DNA: TGCGCCAGCAGCCCCCTTATAGCGTTGAACGAGCAGTACTTC

V: TRBV30
D: NA
J: TRBJ2-1
size: NA
CDR3: CAWTETSRYNEQFF
DNA: TGTGCCTGGACCGAGACTTCACGCTACAATGAGCAGTTCTTC

V: TRBV7-9
D: TRBD2
J: TRBJ2-7
size: NA
CDR3: CASSPPGLAGGQEQYF
DNA: TGTGCCAGCAGCCCTCCAGGACTAGCGGGGGGGCAAGAGCAGTACTTC

V: TRBV27
D: NA
J: TRBJ1-4
size: NA
CDR3: CASSLRGSEKLFF
DNA: TGTGCCAGCAGTTTGAGGGGGAGTGAAAAACTGTTTTTT

V: TRBV7-2
D: TRBD1
J: TRBJ1-5
size: NA
CDR3: CAMTGNQPQHF
DNA: TGTGCTATGACAGGGAATCAGCCCCAGCATTTT

V: TRBV24-1
D: TRBD1
J: TRBJ2-3
size: NA
CDR3: CATSDRDRALDTQYF
DNA: TGTGCCACCAGTGATCGTGACAGGGCCTTAGATACGCAGTATTTT

V: TRBV3-1/TRBV3-2
D: TRBD2
J: TRBJ2-3
size: NA
CDR3: CASSLPGGTSRADTQYF
DNA: TGTGCCAGCAGCCTTCCAGGGGGGACTAGCCGGGCAGATACGCAGTATTTT

V: TRBV19
D: NA
J: TRBJ1-2
size: NA
CDR3: CASRSRGPLLSGYTF
DNA: TGTGCCAGTAGGAGCAGGGGTCCACTCTTAAGTGGCTACACCTTC

V: TRBV7-9
D: TRBD2
J: TRBJ2-7
size: NA
CDR3: CASSLGAGGYEQYF
DNA: TGTGCCAGCAGCTTAGGAGCGGGGGGCTACGAGCAGTACTTC

V: TRBV27
D: NA
J: TRBJ1-2
size: NA
CDR3: CASSLTRGYGYTF
DNA: TGTGCCAGCAGCCTGACACGGGGCTATGGCTACACCTTC

V: TRBV11-2
D: NA
J: TRBJ2-1
size: once
CDR3: CASSPAHGSYNEQFF
DNA: TGTGCCAGCAGCCCGGCCCACGGGTCCTACAATGAGCAGTTCTTC

V: TRBV2
D: NA
J: TRBJ2-5
size: NA
CDR3: CASSDDIRETQYF
DNA: TGTGCCAGCAGTGATGACATTCGGGAGACCCAGTACTTC

V: TRBV19
D: NA
J: TRBJ1-5
size: NA
CDR3: CASSTTGNQPQHF
DNA: TGTGCCAGTAGTACCACAGGGAATCAGCCCCAGCATTTT

V: TRBV5-4
D: NA
J: TRBJ1-2
size: NA
CDR3: CASSGFEGNYGYTF
DNA: TGTGCCAGCAGCGGGTTTGAGGGAAACTATGGCTACACCTTC